This T cell receptor (beta chain) was observed in a study of CD8+CD57+ T cells in acquired aplastic anemia. Background on the study: Sorting CD4+ and CD8+ cells gave DNA averaging approximately 3 ug. General study points: Roughly 31 CD8+ CDR3 sequences were shared between patients and controls. Patient and control CD8+ Simpson's diversity was not significantly different.

Sequenced patients had shown CD8+CD57+ cell expansion by flow cytometry. Sampling of blood occurred while the patients had still received no therapy. Per germline, CDR1 SGDLS and CDR2 YYNGEE. CDR3 length: 16 residues. This clonotype was seen once. Its cognate antigen is unknown. A much larger clone sits a single nucleotide away, making a read error possible. Profiling that covered TCR beta VDJ and CDR3 relied on genomic DNA as its template. TCRdb itself ran the reads through MiXCR, one entry per CDR3 protein. The data hold about 190,000 distinct CDR3 sequences, with more than 45% observed a single time.

Sequenced input: sorted CD4+, CD8+, or CD8+CD57+ T cells (not recorded which) from PBMCs. This chain joins TRBV9 and TRBJ2-1; 9 bases fit TRBD2. The sequence was obtained from a human donor with aplastic anemia. CDR3 coding DNA: TGTGCCAGCAGCGTAGTACCGACTAGCGGCCACAATGGGCAGTTCTTC. Translated: CASSVVPTSGHNGQFF.